This is a list of T cell receptor beta chains from one sample in a study of CD8 T cells in Susac syndrome. TCRdb processed the immunoSEQ multiplex PCR reads anew with MiXCR; each CDR3 protein has one entry. The table includes roughly 200,000 distinct CDR3 sequences, roughly 94% detected once. The source material was CD4+ T cells from PBMCs. The source of these receptors is a human donor with multiple sclerosis. Both conserved end residues are trimmed from each CDR3. Fields, in order: CDR3 length, D gene, V gene, CDR3 protein. A D gene is named only where the DNA matches it firmly.

CDR3 length: 12; D gene: TRBD1; V gene: TRBV3-1; CDR3 protein: ASSQGQGAQPQH
CDR3 length: 11; D gene: -; V gene: TRBV15; CDR3 protein: ATSRFTNTEAF
CDR3 length: 12; D gene: -; V gene: TRBV7-9; CDR3 protein: ASSFRGYQETQY
CDR3 length: 12; D gene: -; V gene: TRBV30; CDR3 protein: AWSVGGLYTEAF
CDR3 length: 15; D gene: TRBD1; V gene: TRBV28; CDR3 protein: ASTPAGTGVAKNIQY
CDR3 length: 11; D gene: -; V gene: TRBV29-1; CDR3 protein: SVRVLSGTEAF
CDR3 length: 11; D gene: -; V gene: TRBV30; CDR3 protein: AWSSRVPSGYT
CDR3 length: 13; D gene: -; V gene: TRBV5-4; CDR3 protein: ASSLGGPMNTEAF
CDR3 length: 12; D gene: -; V gene: TRBV9; CDR3 protein: ASSVGSQPYEQY
CDR3 length: 12; D gene: TRBD1; V gene: TRBV3-1; CDR3 protein: ASRHGTGNSPLH
CDR3 length: 11; D gene: TRBD1; V gene: TRBV6-5; CDR3 protein: ASSYARGNGYT
CDR3 length: 12; D gene: -; V gene: TRBV5-4; CDR3 protein: ASSRETGAETQY
CDR3 length: 9; D gene: -; V gene: TRBV6-1; CDR3 protein: ASRGNYGYT
CDR3 length: 11; D gene: TRBD2; V gene: TRBV6-1; CDR3 protein: ASLAGGTDTQY
CDR3 length: 12; D gene: -; V gene: TRBV27; CDR3 protein: ASSPAGSSSEQY
CDR3 length: 13; D gene: -; V gene: TRBV19; CDR3 protein: ASSSISESAYGYT
CDR3 length: 11; D gene: -; V gene: TRBV7-2; CDR3 protein: ASSLAPGDTQY
CDR3 length: 11; D gene: -; V gene: TRBV19; CDR3 protein: ASFTGFGTEAF
CDR3 length: 12; D gene: -; V gene: TRBV6-5; CDR3 protein: ASSLRDGNSPLH
CDR3 length: 14; D gene: -; V gene: TRBV5-1; CDR3 protein: ASSRTAPQSGGELF
CDR3 length: 11; D gene: -; V gene: TRBV29-1; CDR3 protein: SSPWADTGELF
CDR3 length: 11; D gene: -; V gene: TRBV29-1; CDR3 protein: SARQGRDNEQF
CDR3 length: 12; D gene: -; V gene: TRBV12-3/TRBV12-4; CDR3 protein: ASSLGARTGELF
CDR3 length: 10; D gene: -; V gene: TRBV30; CDR3 protein: ASGRVRDTQY
CDR3 length: 12; D gene: -; V gene: TRBV25-1; CDR3 protein: ASSEFGSGRGAF
CDR3 length: 8; D gene: -; V gene: TRBV30; CDR3 protein: AWSSYTQY
CDR3 length: 13; D gene: TRBD1; V gene: TRBV27; CDR3 protein: ASSLLGTVISPLH
CDR3 length: 11; D gene: -; V gene: TRBV18; CDR3 protein: ASSPGEDYGYT
CDR3 length: 12; D gene: -; V gene: TRBV29-1; CDR3 protein: SVDRDTRGNEQF
CDR3 length: 9; D gene: -; V gene: TRBV20-1; CDR3 protein: SAKAYNEQF
CDR3 length: 11; D gene: -; V gene: TRBV9; CDR3 protein: ASNGQGHTEAF
CDR3 length: 13; D gene: -; V gene: TRBV21-1; CDR3 protein: ASSKAWKGYQPQH
CDR3 length: 12; D gene: -; V gene: TRBV9; CDR3 protein: ASSVDPGAYEQY
CDR3 length: 11; D gene: TRBD2; V gene: TRBV29-1; CDR3 protein: SVNGGGRETQY
CDR3 length: 9; D gene: -; V gene: TRBV29-1; CDR3 protein: SATTNTEAF
CDR3 length: 9; D gene: -; V gene: TRBV20-1; CDR3 protein: SARRVAEQF
CDR3 length: 10; D gene: -; V gene: TRBV7-2; CDR3 protein: ASTTHNEKLF
CDR3 length: 9; D gene: -; V gene: TRBV11-2; CDR3 protein: ASSLTNEQY
CDR3 length: 12; D gene: -; V gene: TRBV30; CDR3 protein: AWSPDLNTGELF
CDR3 length: 13; D gene: -; V gene: TRBV7-9; CDR3 protein: ASSTVPGVRETQY
CDR3 length: 10; D gene: -; V gene: TRBV20-1; CDR3 protein: SASKGGDIQY
CDR3 length: 13; D gene: -; V gene: TRBV3-1; CDR3 protein: ASSQLAGATGELF
CDR3 length: 10; D gene: TRBD1; V gene: TRBV30; CDR3 protein: AWGTGAETQY
CDR3 length: 13; D gene: -; V gene: TRBV15; CDR3 protein: ATSRDRLPNTEAF
CDR3 length: 11; D gene: -; V gene: TRBV28; CDR3 protein: ASSTSPQETQY
CDR3 length: 14; D gene: TRBD1; V gene: TRBV15; CDR3 protein: ATSTPGRQGTYEQY
CDR3 length: 10; D gene: -; V gene: TRBV20-1; CDR3 protein: SVGRNNQPQH